The entry that follows covers one T cell receptor (beta chain) sequence. Its cognate antigen is unknown. This sample was taken from a study of cytomegalovirus exposure and HLA in healthy donors. Across the whole study: Earlier, roughly 120 million unique TCR beta sequences were recovered from around 190 million T cells by an analysis.

PCR involved 60 Vbeta and 13 Jbeta primers. Method: immunoSEQ multiplex PCR; TCRdb's copy keeps in-frame clones and lacks some. This listing includes just over 200,000 clones. Regarding the study as a whole: It was confirmed in vitro that a few of the CMV-associated chains were specific for CMV antigens. Association with HLA alleles at 0.05 false discovery rate was found for around 17,000 TCR beta sequences in a later analysis. One cluster of highly shared sequence variants probably arose as a sequencing artifact.

V lost 1 base, J lost 7 bases, and 13 bases lay in between. From germline, CDR1 is SGHTA and CDR2 FQGNSA. The CDR3 has 14 amino acids. The sequenced sample consisted of PBMCs. The chain recombines TRBV7-2 with TRBJ1-2; D gene uncertain. The sequence was collected from a girl aged 2-10 years in good health and CMV-seropositive. The CDR3: CASSLGQASGGYTF. In DNA, the CDR3 is TGTGCCAGCAGCTTAGGGCAGGCCTCAGGTGGCTACACCTTC.